These 16 T cell receptor beta chains were sequenced from one sample in a study of T cells after yellow fever vaccination. Using its own MiXCR run on the 5' RACE reads, TCRdb lists one record per CDR3 protein. Of roughly 120,000 distinct CDR3 sequences in the sample, approximately 7% were seen once. The sample was CD4+ T cells sorted from PBMCs, taken 9 to 11 days after the first yellow fever vaccination. These receptors originate from a man aged 18-30 years who received the YFV17D yellow fever vaccine.

This clonotype appeared many times. The V gene is TRBV15, the J gene TRBJ2-5, with D possibly matching TRBD2 (5 bases). The CDR3 is 13 residues long. Germline V gives CDR1 LNHNV, CDR2 YYDKDF (reference sequence). V was shortened by 5 bases and J by 4 bases, with 11 bases between the two germline ends. The CDR3 is CATSVGVGETQYF. As DNA, the CDR3 is TGTGCCACCAGCGTCGGGGTCGGAGAGACCCAGTACTTC.

This clonotype came up a few times. V is TRBV20-1 and J is TRBJ2-3; D might be TRBD1 or TRBD2, each matching 6 bases. V lost 5 bases to trimming and J lost 2 bases, with 11 bases between them. Germline CDR1 and CDR2: DFQATT and SNEGSKA (reference sequence). The CDR3 contains 13 residues. CDR3 in DNA: TGCAGTGCTGGAGGGGGGTCCACAGATACGCAGTATTTT. The encoded protein is CSAGGGSTDTQYF.

This clonotype was found a few times. This chain connects TRBV29-1 to TRBJ2-3, with 12 bases lining up with TRBD2. The V and J ends lost 6 bases and 7 bases, in that order; junction bases with no gene match: 5. Germline assignment: CDR1 SQVTM and CDR2 ANQGSEA. The CDR3 loop spans 13 amino acids. In DNA, the CDR3 is TGCAGCGTAGGACTAGCGGGGACCCATACGCAGTATTTT. As protein: CSVGLAGTHTQYF.

This clonotype was counted ten times or more. This chain connects TRBV5-1 to TRBJ2-1; D is unclear. CDR1 and CDR2 (germline): SGHRS, YFSETQ. The CDR3 length is 14 residues. V lost 0 bases, J lost 9 bases, and 13 bases lay in between. The DNA for the CDR3 is TGCGCCAGCAGCTTGGGGCACGGCTTGGGTGAGCAGTTCTTC. Translating gives CASSLGHGLGEQFF.

This clonotype was counted at least ten times. V usage is TRBV20-1 and J usage is TRBJ1-5, with 10 bases that match TRBD1. V lost 3 bases to trimming and J lost 4 bases; unmatched junction nucleotides: 3. The CDR3 totals 14 residues. Germline V gene data show CDR1 as DFQATT and CDR2 as SNEGSKA (reference sequence). CDR3 in DNA: TGCAGTGCTAGGGGACAGGGGTTGAATCAGCCCCAGCATTTT. Translation gives CSARGQGLNQPQHF.

This chain uses TRBV20-1 with TRBJ2-1; D may match TRBD1 or TRBD2 (5 bases each). This CDR3 region has 14 residues. Deletions cut 7 bases from V and 6 bases from J, with 19 bases between. The germline gives CDR1 DFQATT, CDR2 SNEGSKA (reference sequence). For the CDR3, the DNA is TGCAGTGGGGGACGGGCTGGGGGATCCAATGAGCAGTTCTTC. This translates into CSGGRAGGSNEQFF.

This clonotype showed up many times. The chain has TRBV9 and TRBJ2-7, with 11 bases lining up with TRBD2. Germline loops: CDR1 SGDLS, CDR2 YYNGEE. J gave up 4 bases and V 4 bases, and 7 bases lay outside the gene matches. The CDR3 totals 15 residues. This chain's CDR3 is CASSPAGTSGYEQYF. CDR3 bases: TGTGCCAGCAGCCCAGCCGGGACTAGCGGTTACGAGCAGTACTTC.

This clonotype was seen ten or more times. The chain links TRBV4-3 to TRBJ1-6, with D perhaps matching TRBD1 (5 bases). V dropped 1 base and J dropped 10 bases, with 11 bases sitting between them. The CDR3 runs to 14 residues. In germline, CDR1 is LGHNA, CDR2 YSLEER. The CDR3: CASSQAGRRSPLHF. DNA for the CDR3: TGCGCCAGCAGCCAAGCGGGGCGCAGGTCACCCCTCCACTTT.

This clonotype was seen many times. V usage is TRBV13 and J usage is TRBJ1-6; the D is unclear. Germline V gene lookup returns CDR1 PRHDT and CDR2 FYEKMQ (reference sequence). Trimming pared 5 bases from V and 15 bases from J, leaving 14 bases between. CDR3 length: 12 amino acids. Here the CDR3 DNA reads TGTGCCAGCAGCCTTATAGATAGGCACCTCCACTTT. This codes for CASSLIDRHLHF.

The gene calls are TRBV5-1 and TRBJ2-5; no reliable D call. The CDR3 is 15 amino acids. Looked up from germline, CDR1 is SGHRS and CDR2 is YFSETQ. Trimming cost V 0 bases and J 4 bases, with 13 bases left between them. The CDR3 sequence: CASSLAEWAGETQYF. The CDR3 region has the DNA TGCGCCAGCAGCTTGGCAGAGTGGGCCGGAGAGACCCAGTACTTC.

The sample holds a few counts of this clonotype. The chain has TRBV7-9 and TRBJ2-5, with TRBD2 identical over 10 bases. V shed 2 bases and J 4 bases; nucleotides not matched to a gene: 7. The CDR3 covers 16 residues. From germline, CDR1 is SEHNR and CDR2 FQNEAQ (reference sequence). The CDR3 here is CASSLRASGGRETQYF. The CDR3 bases are TGTGCCAGCAGCTTACGTGCTAGCGGGGGCCGAGAGACCCAGTACTTC. Filled out from reference TRBV7-9 and TRBJ2-5, the complete variable domain reads DTGVSQNPRHKITKRGQNVTFRCDPISEHNRLYWYRQTLGQGPEFLTYFQNEAQLEKSRLLSDRFSAERPKGSFSTLEIQRTEQGDSAMYLCASSLRASGGRETQYFGPGTRLLVL.

The table lists this clonotype with many counts. This chain joins TRBV7-2 and TRBJ2-1, with TRBD2 identical over 13 bases. Germline CDR1 SGHTA, CDR2 FQGNSA. V shed 5 bases and J 6 bases; nucleotides not matched to a gene: 4. This CDR3 comprises 15 residues. CDR3 sequence reads: CASSELAGGINEQFF. The CDR3, as DNA: TGTGCCAGCAGCGAACTAGCGGGGGGGATCAATGAGCAGTTCTTC.

This clonotype appeared many times. The rearrangement uses TRBV6-5 and TRBJ1-2, with 9 bases lining up with TRBD1. V lost 2 bases to trimming and J lost 8 bases; unmatched junction nucleotides: 9. The CDR3 runs to 15 residues. CDR1 and CDR2 from the germline V gene are MNHEY and SVGAGI. The CDR3 DNA reads TGTGCCAGCAGTTACCTCGGACAGGGGAGGTCCGGCTACACCTTC. This translates into CASSYLGQGRSGYTF.

This clonotype has just a few counts. V usage is TRBV4-1 and J usage is TRBJ2-7; D call uncertain. Germline V CDR1 and CDR2: MGHRA, YSYEKL. The V gene lost 1 base and the J gene lost 5 bases, with 12 bases spanning the gap. The CDR3 is made up of 14 amino acids. CDR3: CASSQVPGRDEQYF. The CDR3 coding sequence is TGCGCCAGCAGCCAAGTGCCAGGTCGGGACGAGCAGTACTTC.

There are many counts of this clonotype. The CDR3 DNA follows: TGCAGCGTTCGCGTCCGGGACAGGGGAATCGATGAGCAGTTCTTC. Translation: CSVRVRDRGIDEQFF. The rearrangement links TRBV29-1 to TRBJ2-1; 10 bases align to TRBD1. Germline CDR1 reads SQVTM; CDR2 reads ANQGSEA. The CDR3 is made up of 15 amino acids. V lost 5 bases to trimming and J lost 8 bases; unmatched junction nucleotides: 12.

This clonotype has ten or more counts. V and J are TRBV29-1 and TRBJ1-5, with a weak D call TRBD1 (6 bases). Germline CDR1 and CDR2: SQVTM and ANQGSEA. Trimming stripped 4 bases from V and 2 bases from J, with 9 bases between. The CDR3 loop spans 13 amino acids. The CDR3 loop reads CSVGQAGNQPQHF. The CDR3 nucleotides are TGCAGCGTTGGACAGGCGGGCAATCAGCCCCAGCATTTT.